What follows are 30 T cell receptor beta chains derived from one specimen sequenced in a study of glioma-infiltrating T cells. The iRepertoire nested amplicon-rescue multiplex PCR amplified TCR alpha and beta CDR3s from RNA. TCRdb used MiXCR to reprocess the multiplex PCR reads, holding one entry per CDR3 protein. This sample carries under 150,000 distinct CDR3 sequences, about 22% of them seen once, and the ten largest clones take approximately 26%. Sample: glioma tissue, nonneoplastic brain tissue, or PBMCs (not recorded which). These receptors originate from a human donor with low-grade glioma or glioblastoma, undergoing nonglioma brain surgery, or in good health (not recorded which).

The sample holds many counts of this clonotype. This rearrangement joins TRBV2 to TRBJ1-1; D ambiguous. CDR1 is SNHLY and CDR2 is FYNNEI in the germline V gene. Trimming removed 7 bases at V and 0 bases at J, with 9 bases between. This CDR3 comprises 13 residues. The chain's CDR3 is CASTFTLNTEAFF. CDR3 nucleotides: TGTGCCAGCACCTTTACATTGAACACTGAAGCTTTCTTT.

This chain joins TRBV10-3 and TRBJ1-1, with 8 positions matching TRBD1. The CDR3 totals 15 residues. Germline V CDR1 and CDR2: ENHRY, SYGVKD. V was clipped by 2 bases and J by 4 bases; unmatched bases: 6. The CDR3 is CAISESTGGATEAFF. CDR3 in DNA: TGTGCCATCAGTGAGAGTACAGGGGGTGCCACTGAAGCTTTCTTT.

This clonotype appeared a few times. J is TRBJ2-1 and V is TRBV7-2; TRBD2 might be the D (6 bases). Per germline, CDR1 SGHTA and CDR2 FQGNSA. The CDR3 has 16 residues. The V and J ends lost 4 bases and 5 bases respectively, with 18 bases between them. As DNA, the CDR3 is TGTGCCAGCAGCTATAGTCAGCCCCGGAGGGACAATGAGCAGTTCTTC. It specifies CASSYSQPRRDNEQFF.

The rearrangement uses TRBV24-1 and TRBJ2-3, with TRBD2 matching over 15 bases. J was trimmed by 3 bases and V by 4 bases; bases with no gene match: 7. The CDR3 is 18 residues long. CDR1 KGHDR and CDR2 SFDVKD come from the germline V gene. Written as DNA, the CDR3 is TGTGCCACCAGTGACCCGGGACTAGCGGGGGGCCTTACAGATACGCAGTATTTT. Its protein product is CATSDPGLAGGLTDTQYF.

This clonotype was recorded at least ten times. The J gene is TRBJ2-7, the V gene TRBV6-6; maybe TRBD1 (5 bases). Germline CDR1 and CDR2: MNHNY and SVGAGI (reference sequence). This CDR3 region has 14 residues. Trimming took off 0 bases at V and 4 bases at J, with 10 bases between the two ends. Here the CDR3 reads CASSYSHPGYEQYV. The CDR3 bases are TGTGCCAGCAGTTACTCGCATCCAGGGTACGAGCAGTACGTC.

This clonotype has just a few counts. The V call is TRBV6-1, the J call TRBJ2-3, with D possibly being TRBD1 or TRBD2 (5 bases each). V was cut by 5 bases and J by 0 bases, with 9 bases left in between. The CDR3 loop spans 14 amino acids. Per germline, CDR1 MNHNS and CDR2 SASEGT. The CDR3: CASSWGKSTDTQYF. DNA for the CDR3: TGTGCCAGCAGTTGGGGGAAAAGCACAGATACGCAGTATTTT.

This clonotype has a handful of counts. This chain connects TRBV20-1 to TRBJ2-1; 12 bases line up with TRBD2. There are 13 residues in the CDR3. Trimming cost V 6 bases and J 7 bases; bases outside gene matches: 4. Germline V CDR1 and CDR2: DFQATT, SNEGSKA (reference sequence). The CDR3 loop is CSATSGGWNEQFF. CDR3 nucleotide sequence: TGCAGTGCGACTAGCGGGGGTTGGAATGAGCAGTTCTTC.

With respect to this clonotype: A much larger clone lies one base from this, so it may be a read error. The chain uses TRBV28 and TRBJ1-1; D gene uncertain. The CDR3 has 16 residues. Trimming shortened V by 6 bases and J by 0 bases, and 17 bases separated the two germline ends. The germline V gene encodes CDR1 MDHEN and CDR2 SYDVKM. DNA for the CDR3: TGTGCCAGCAGCCTCCCGGCTCCGCCCTTGAACACTGAAGCTTTCTTT. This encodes CASSLPAPPLNTEAFF.

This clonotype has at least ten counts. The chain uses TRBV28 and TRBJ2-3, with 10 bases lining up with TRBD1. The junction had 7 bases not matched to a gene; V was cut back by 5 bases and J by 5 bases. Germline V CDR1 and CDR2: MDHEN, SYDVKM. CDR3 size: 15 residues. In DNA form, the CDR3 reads TGTGCCAGCAGTAAACCGGGACAGGGGAAAGATACGCAGTATTTT. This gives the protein CASSKPGQGKDTQYF.

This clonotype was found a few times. The CDR3 loop is CASSQEGRGDTGPQHF. For the CDR3, the DNA is TGCGCCAGCAGCCAAGAGGGTCGAGGGGACACGGGGCCCCAGCATTTT. The genes are TRBV4-1 and TRBJ1-5; D possibly corresponds to TRBD1 (6 bases). The germline V gene has CDR1 MGHRA and CDR2 YSYEKL. Trimming removed 0 bases at V and 9 bases at J, with 18 bases between. The CDR3 has 16 residues.

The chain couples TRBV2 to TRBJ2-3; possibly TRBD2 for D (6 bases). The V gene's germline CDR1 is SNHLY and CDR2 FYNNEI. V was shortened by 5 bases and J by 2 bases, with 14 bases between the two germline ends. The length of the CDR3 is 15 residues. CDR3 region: CASSPSGVSTDTQYF. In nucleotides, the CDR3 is TGTGCCAGCAGTCCCTCGGGGGTTTCCACAGATACGCAGTATTTT. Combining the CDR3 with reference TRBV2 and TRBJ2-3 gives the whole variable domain EPEVTQTPSHQVTQMGQEVILRCVPISNHLYFYWYRQILGQKVEFLVSFYNNEISEKSEIFDDQFSVERPDGSNFTLKIRSTKLEDSAMYFCASSPSGVSTDTQYFGPGTRLTVL.

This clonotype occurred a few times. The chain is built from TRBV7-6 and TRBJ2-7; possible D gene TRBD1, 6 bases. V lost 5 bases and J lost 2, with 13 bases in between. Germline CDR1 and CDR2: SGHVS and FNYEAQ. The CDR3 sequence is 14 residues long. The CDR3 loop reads CASSPGSGAYEQYV. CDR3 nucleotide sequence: TGTGCCAGCAGCCCCGGGTCAGGGGCCTACGAGCAGTACGTC.

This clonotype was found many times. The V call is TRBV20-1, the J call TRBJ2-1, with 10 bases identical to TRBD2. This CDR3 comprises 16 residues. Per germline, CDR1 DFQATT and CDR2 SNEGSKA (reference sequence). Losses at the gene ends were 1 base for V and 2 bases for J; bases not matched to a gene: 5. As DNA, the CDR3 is TGCAGTGCTAGAGTCCGTAGCGGGGGGCCCTACAATGAGCAGTTCTTC. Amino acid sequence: CSARVRSGGPYNEQFF.

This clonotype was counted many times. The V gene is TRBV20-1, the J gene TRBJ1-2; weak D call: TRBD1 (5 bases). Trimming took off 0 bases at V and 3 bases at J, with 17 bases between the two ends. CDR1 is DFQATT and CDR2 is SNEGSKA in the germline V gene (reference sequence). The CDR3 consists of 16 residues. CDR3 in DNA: TGCAGTGCTAGAGAGCAGTCAGGGAAGGACGACTATGGCTACACCTTC. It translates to CSAREQSGKDDYGYTF.

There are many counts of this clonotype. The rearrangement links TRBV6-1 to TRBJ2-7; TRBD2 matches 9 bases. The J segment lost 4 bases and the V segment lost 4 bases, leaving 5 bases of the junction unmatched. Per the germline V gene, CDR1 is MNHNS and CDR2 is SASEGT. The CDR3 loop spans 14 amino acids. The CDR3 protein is CASSAGRGGYEQYV. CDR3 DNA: TGTGCCAGCAGTGCGGGGCGGGGGGGATACGAGCAGTACGTC.

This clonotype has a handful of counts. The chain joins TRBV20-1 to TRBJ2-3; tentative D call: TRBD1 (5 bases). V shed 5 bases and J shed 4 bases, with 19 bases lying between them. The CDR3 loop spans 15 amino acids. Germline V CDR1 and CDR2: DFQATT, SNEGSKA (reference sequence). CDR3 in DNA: TGCAGTGCTTCCCGCAAGGACATCAGGGCAGATACGCAGTATTTT. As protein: CSASRKDIRADTQYF.

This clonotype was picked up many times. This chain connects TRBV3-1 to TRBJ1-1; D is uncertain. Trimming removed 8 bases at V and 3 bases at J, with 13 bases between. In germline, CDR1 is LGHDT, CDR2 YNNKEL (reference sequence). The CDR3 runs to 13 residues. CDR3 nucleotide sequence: TGTGCCAGCGCAATGACACCAGACACTGAAGCTTTCTTT. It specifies CASAMTPDTEAFF.

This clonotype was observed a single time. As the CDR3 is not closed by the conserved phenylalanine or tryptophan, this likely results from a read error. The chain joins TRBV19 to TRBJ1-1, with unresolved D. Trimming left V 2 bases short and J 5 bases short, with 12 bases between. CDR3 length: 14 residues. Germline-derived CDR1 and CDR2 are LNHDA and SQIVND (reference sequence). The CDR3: CASSITRRNTEAFS. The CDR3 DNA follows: TGTGCCAGTAGTATAACCCGACGGAATACTGAAGCTTTCTCT.

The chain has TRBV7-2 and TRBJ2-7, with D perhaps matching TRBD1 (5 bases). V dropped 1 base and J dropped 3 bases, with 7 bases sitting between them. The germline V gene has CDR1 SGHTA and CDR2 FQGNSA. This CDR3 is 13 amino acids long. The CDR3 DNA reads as TGTGCCAGCAGCTTAGACAGGAACTACGAGCAGTACGTC. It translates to CASSLDRNYEQYV.

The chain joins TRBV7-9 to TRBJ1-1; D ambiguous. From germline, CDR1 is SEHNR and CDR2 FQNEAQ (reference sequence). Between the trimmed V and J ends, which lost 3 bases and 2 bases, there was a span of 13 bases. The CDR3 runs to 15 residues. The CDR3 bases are TGTGCCAGCAGCTTGAGGGCAGCAATAAACACTGAAGCTTTCTTT. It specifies CASSLRAAINTEAFF.

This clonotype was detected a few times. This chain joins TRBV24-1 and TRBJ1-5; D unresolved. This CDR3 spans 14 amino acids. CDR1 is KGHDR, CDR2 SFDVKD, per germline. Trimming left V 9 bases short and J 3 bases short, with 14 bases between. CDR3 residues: CATGGGAHNQPQHF. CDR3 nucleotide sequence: TGTGCCACCGGTGGAGGTGCTCACAATCAGCCCCAGCATTTT.

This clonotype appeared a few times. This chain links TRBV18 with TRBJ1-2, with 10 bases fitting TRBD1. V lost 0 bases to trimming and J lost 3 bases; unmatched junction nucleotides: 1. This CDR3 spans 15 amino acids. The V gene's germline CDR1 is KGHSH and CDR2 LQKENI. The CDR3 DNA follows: TGTGCCAGCTCACCACCCGGGACAGGGGACTATGGCTACACCTTC. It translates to CASSPPGTGDYGYTF.

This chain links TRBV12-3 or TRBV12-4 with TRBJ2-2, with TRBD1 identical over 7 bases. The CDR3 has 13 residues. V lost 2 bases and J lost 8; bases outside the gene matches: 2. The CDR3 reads CASSLPGQGELFF. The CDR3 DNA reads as TGTGCCAGCAGTTTACCGGGACAGGGGGAGCTGTTTTTT.

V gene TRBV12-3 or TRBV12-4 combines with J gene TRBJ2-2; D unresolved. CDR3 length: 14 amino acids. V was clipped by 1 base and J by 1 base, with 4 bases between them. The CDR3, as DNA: TGTGCCAGCAGTTTAGGGGGGAACACCGGGGAGCTGTTTTTT. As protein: CASSLGGNTGELFF.

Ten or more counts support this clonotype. The CDR3 sequence: CSARPRGNTEAFF. In DNA, the CDR3 is TGCAGTGCTAGGCCCAGAGGGAACACTGAAGCTTTCTTT. V gene TRBV20-1 combines with J gene TRBJ1-1, with D uncertain. From germline, CDR1 is DFQATT and CDR2 SNEGSKA (reference sequence). The V end lost 3 bases, the J end lost 1 base, and 9 bases lay between the germline ends. The CDR3 loop spans 13 amino acids.

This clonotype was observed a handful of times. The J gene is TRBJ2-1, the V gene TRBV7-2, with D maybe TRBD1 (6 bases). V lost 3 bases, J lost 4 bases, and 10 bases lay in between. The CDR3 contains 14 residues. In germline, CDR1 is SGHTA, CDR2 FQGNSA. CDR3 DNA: TGTGCCAGCAGCTTTCAGGGGCCATACAATGAGCAGTTCTTC. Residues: CASSFQGPYNEQFF.

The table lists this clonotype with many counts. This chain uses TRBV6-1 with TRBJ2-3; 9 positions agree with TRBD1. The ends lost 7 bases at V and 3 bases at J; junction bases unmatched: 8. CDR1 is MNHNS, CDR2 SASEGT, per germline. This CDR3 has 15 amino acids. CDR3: CASKETGGPTDTQYF. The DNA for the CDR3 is TGTGCCAGCAAGGAGACAGGGGGGCCAACAGATACGCAGTATTTT.

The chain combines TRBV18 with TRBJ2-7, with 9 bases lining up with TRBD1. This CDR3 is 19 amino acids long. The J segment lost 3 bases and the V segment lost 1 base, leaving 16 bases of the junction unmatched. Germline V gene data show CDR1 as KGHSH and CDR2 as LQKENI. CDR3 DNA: TGTGCCAGCTCACCACAACCCCCGGGACAGGGAATGGGTGGCTACGAGCAGTACGTC. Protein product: CASSPQPPGQGMGGYEQYV.

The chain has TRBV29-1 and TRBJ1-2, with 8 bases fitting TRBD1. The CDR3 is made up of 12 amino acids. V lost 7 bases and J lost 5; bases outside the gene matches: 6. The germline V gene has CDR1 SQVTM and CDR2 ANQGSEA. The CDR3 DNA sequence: TGCAGCGCCGGACAGGGCGGATATGGCTACACCTTC. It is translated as CSAGQGGYGYTF. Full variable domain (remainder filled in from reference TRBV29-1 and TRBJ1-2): SAVISQKPSRDICQRGTSLTIQCQVDSQVTMMFWYRQQPGQSLTLIATANQGSEATYESGFVIDKFPISRPNLTFSTLTVSNMSPEDSSIYLCSAGQGGYGYTFGSGTRLTVV.

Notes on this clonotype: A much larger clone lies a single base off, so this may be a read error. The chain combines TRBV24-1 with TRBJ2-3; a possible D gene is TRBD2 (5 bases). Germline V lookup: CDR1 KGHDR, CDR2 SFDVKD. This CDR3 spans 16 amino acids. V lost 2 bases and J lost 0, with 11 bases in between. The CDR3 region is CATSDYRAVSTDTQYF. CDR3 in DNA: TGTGCCACCAGTGATTATCGAGCGGTGAGCACAGATACGCAGTATTTT.